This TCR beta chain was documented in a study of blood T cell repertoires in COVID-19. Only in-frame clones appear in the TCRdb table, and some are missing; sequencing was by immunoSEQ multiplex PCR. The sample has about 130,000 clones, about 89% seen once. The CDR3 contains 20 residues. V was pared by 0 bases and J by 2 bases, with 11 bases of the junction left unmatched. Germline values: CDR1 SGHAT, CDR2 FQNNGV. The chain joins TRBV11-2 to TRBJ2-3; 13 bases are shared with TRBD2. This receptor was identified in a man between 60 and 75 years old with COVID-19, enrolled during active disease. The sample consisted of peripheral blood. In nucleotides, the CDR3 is TGTGCCAGCAGCTTAGATCTGGTACTAGCGGGGGGGCCCCACACAGATACGCAGTATTTT. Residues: CASSLDLVLAGGPHTDTQYF.